Listed below are T cell receptor beta chains from one sample, sequenced in a study of siplizumab effects on memory and regulatory T cells. The data were produced by immunoSEQ multiplex PCR, yet TCRdb's version contains in-frame clones alone and is incomplete. Here the sample spans some 100,000 clones, 75% to 95% being singletons. Sequencing input: CD4+ T cells sorted from blood. These TCRs come from a human donor in good health. Some clones in this sample may be carry-over from other donors' samples. CDR3s include the opening cysteine and the closing phenylalanine or tryptophan. A D gene is named only where the DNA matches it firmly. Clone size is not always given. Where it is, it says once, few, many or a class for expanded clones.

D gene	V gene	J gene	clone size	CDR3 DNA	CDR3 protein
-	TRBV10-3	TRBJ2-1	-	TGTGCCATCAGTGAAGGGCTCGGGGGAGGTACTTACAATGAGCAGTTCTTC	CAISEGLGGGTYNEQFF
TRBD2	TRBV5-6	TRBJ2-7	-	TGTGCCAGCAGCTCCGGGACTAGTTCTGCCCACGAGCAGTACTTC	CASSSGTSSAHEQYF
TRBD1	TRBV6-1	TRBJ1-1	-	TGTGCCAGCAGTAAAACAGGGGAGAACACTGAAGCTTTCTTT	CASSKTGENTEAFF
TRBD2	TRBV6-6	TRBJ2-1	-	TGTGCCAGCAGTTACGGAGGCGGGAGGGCCGCAAATGAGCAGTTCTTC	CASSYGGGRAANEQFF
TRBD1	TRBV7-2	TRBJ2-7	few	TGTGCCAGCAGCAGAGACAGGGGCAGCTACGAGCAGTACTTC	CASSRDRGSYEQYF
TRBD2	TRBV5-4	TRBJ2-5	-	TGTGCCAGCAGCTTGGTTCTAGCGGGAGGCTCAGAGACCCAGTACTTC	CASSLVLAGGSETQYF
TRBD1	TRBV28	TRBJ2-5	-	TGTGCCAGCAGTTTAACCGGGACAGGGGGAAAGACCCAGTACTTC	CASSLTGTGGKTQYF
-	TRBV18	TRBJ1-1	-	TGTGCCAGCTCACCATCGGGGATGAACACTGAAGCTTTCTTT	CASSPSGMNTEAFF
-	TRBV5-1	TRBJ2-3	-	TGCGCCAGTTCCCCGGGGGTGGTACTAGCCACAGATACGCAGTATTTT	CASSPGVVLATDTQYF
TRBD2	TRBV11-2	TRBJ2-3	-	TGTGCCAGCAGCCCTCGCAGACTAGCGGGAGGTTTAGATACGCAGTATTTT	CASSPRRLAGGLDTQYF
-	TRBV13	TRBJ1-1	-	TGTGCCAGCAGCTTAGGAAGGGGTGAAGCTTTCTTT	CASSLGRGEAFF
-	TRBV19	TRBJ1-6	-	TGTGCCAGTAGTTTAGGGGGGAGCTCCTATAATTCACCCCTCCACTTT	CASSLGGSSYNSPLHF
-	TRBV7-8	TRBJ1-5	many	TGTGCCAGCAGCTTAAATCAGGGACAGCCCCAGCATTTT	CASSLNQGQPQHF
TRBD2	TRBV9	TRBJ2-5	-	TGTGCCAGCAGCGTTAGCGGGATATCTGCGGAGACCCAGTACTTC	CASSVSGISAETQYF
TRBD1	TRBV19	TRBJ2-3	once	TGTGCCAGTAGAACACAGGGGGCAGCCGGCACAGATACGCAGTATTTT	CASRTQGAAGTDTQYF
-	TRBV5-8	TRBJ1-2	-	TGTGCCAGCAGCTCCCGGACGGGTACTAACTATGGCTACACCTTC	CASSSRTGTNYGYTF
-	TRBV28	TRBJ2-7	few	TGTGCCAGCAGCCCCTTAAGGGCGTGGGGCTCCTACGAGCAGTACTTC	CASSPLRAWGSYEQYF
TRBD2	TRBV10-2	TRBJ2-1	-	TGCGCCACCAGGGCTAGCGGGATTTATGAGCAGTTCTTC	CATRASGIYEQFF
-	TRBV2	TRBJ2-7	-	TGTGCCAGCACTAAAACCACCTACGAGCAGTACTTC	CASTKTTYEQYF
TRBD1	TRBV28	TRBJ2-7	-	TGTGCCAGCACCACAGGACAGGACAACTACGAGCAGTACTTC	CASTTGQDNYEQYF
TRBD1	TRBV18	TRBJ1-5	-	TGTGCCAGCTCCCATAGACAGGGGTCGGAGAATCAGCCCCAGCATTTT	CASSHRQGSENQPQHF
TRBD1	TRBV11-2	TRBJ1-2	once	TGTGCCAGCAGCTCCCTCGACAGGGAGGGGGGCTACACCTTC	CASSSLDREGGYTF
-	TRBV7-9	TRBJ2-7	-	TGTGCCAGCAGTCCGGACAGTACGTTGAAGCAGTACTTC	CASSPDSTLKQYF
-	TRBV14	TRBJ1-4	-	TGTGCCAGCCAATCAGGGAATCTGGAAAAACTGTTTTTT	CASQSGNLEKLFF
-	TRBV10-1	TRBJ1-5	few	TGCGCCAGCAGACGCACAGGACCTAGTAGCAATCAGCCCCAGCATTTT	CASRRTGPSSNQPQHF
TRBD2	TRBV5-4	TRBJ2-2	-	TGTGCCAGCAGCTTACGCGGGAGTAACACCGGGGAGCTGTTTTTT	CASSLRGSNTGELFF
-	TRBV9	TRBJ1-1	few	TGTGCCAGCAGAAAGGGCGCCCTCATGAACACTGAAGCTTTCTTT	CASRKGALMNTEAFF
-	TRBV7-2	TRBJ2-7	once	TGTGCCAGCAGCTTAAGTTGGGGGGGCCAGATCTACGAGCAGTACTTC	CASSLSWGGQIYEQYF
-	TRBV7-9	TRBJ2-3	-	TGTGCCAGCAGCTCCAGGGGGACTACCACGCCCACGCAGTATTTT	CASSSRGTTTPTQYF
-	TRBV6-6	TRBJ1-1	-	TGTGCCAGCAGTTACTCGGGGCAGGGGAACACTGAAGCTTTCTTT	CASSYSGQGNTEAFF
TRBD1	TRBV5-1	TRBJ2-7	once	TGCGCCAGCAGCTGGACAGGGGACTACGAGCAGTACTTC	CASSWTGDYEQYF
TRBD2	TRBV5-1	TRBJ2-2	-	TGCGCCAGCAGCCGAACGGGACTAGCGGGAGCGGGCGGGGAGCTGTTTTTT	CASSRTGLAGAGGELFF
TRBD1	TRBV30	TRBJ2-4	-	TGTGCCTGGAGTGTACGAGGACAGGTCGTCGGCATTCAGTACTTC	CAWSVRGQVVGIQYF
-	TRBV14	TRBJ2-4	-	TGTGCCAGCAGCCAAGTGTTGGAAAACTGGCTAGCCAAAAACATTCAGTACTTC	CASSQVLENWLAKNIQYF
-	TRBV19	TRBJ1-5	-	TGTGCCAGTAGTATGACCGGTGTGGGTCAGCCCCAGCATTTT	CASSMTGVGQPQHF
TRBD2	TRBV5-1	TRBJ2-1	-	TGCGCCAGCAGCTTACCGACTAGCGGCAATGAGCAGTTCTTC	CASSLPTSGNEQFF
TRBD2	TRBV30	TRBJ2-7	-	TGTGCCTGGAGTGTACAAACTAGCGGGCCCAGGGAGCAGTACTTC	CAWSVQTSGPREQYF
-	TRBV19	TRBJ2-5	-	TGTGCCAGTAGTACCGGACAGACCATAGAAGAGACCCAGTACTTC	CASSTGQTIEETQYF
-	TRBV21-1	TRBJ1-4	-	TGTGCCAGCAGCAAAGAAGAGGGGGCTAATGAAAAACTGTTTTTT	CASSKEEGANEKLFF
-	TRBV19	TRBJ2-1	-	TGTGCCAGTAGTATAGATCAGGGCGGGACTTACGATGAGCAGTTCTTC	CASSIDQGGTYDEQFF
-	TRBV18	TRBJ1-5	-	TGTGCCAGCTCAGGGTCTGGCGACAATCAGCCCCAGCATTTT	CASSGSGDNQPQHF
-	TRBV27	TRBJ1-5	-	TGTGCCAGCGACTTCAACAGGAATAGCAATCAGCCCCAGCATTTT	CASDFNRNSNQPQHF
-	TRBV5-1	TRBJ2-5	-	TGCGCCAGCAGCTGGAGCCAAGAGACCCAGTACTTC	CASSWSQETQYF
TRBD1	TRBV5-1	TRBJ1-1	-	TGCGCCAGCAGCAAAGGGGACAGGGCTAACACTGAAGCTTTCTTT	CASSKGDRANTEAFF
TRBD2	TRBV5-4	TRBJ2-7	-	TGTGCCAGCAGCCTGGGGGGGCTAGCGGGAGAGCAGTACTTC	CASSLGGLAGEQYF
TRBD2	TRBV5-1	TRBJ2-6	-	TGCGCCAGCAGCCCCGGGACTAGCGGGAGCCCTGGGGCCAACGTCCTGACTTTC	CASSPGTSGSPGANVLTF